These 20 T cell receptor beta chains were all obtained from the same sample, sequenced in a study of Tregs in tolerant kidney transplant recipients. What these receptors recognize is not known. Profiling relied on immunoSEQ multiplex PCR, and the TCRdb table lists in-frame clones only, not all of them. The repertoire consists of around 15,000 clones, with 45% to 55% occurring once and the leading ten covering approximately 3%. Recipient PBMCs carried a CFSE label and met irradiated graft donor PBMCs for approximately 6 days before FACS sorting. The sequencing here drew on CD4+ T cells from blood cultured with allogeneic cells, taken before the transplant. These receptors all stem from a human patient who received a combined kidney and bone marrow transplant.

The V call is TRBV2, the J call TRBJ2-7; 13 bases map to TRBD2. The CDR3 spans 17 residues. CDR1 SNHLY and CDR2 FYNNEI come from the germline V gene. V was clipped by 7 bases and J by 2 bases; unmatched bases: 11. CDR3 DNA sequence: TGTGCCAGCACCCATGGACTAGCGGGAGAATCAGCCTACGAGCAGTACTTC. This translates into CASTHGLAGESAYEQYF.

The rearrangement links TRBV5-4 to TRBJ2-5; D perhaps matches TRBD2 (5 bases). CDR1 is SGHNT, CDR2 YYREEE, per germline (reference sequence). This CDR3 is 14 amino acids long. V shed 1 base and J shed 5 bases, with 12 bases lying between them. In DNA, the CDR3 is TGTGCCAGCAGCTTGAGCGGAGTGGGGGAGACCCAGTACTTC. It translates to CASSLSGVGETQYF.

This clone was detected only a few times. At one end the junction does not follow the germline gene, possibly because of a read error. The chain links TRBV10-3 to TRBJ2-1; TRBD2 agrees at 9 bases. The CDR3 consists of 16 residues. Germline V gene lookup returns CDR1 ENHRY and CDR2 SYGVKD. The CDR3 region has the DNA TGTGCCATCAGTCAAATAGCGGGAGCAGAAAGTCGTGGCTTGGTCTTC. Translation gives CAISQIAGAESRGLVF.

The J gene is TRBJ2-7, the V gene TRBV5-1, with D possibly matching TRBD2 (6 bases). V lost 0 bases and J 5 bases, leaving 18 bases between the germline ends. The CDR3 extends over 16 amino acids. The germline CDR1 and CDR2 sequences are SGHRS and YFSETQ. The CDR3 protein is CASSLVLGAGTNEQYF. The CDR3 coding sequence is TGCGCCAGCAGCTTGGTCCTTGGTGCGGGGACGAACGAGCAGTACTTC. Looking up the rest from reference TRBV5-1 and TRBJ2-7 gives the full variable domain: KAGVTQTPRYLIKTRGQQVTLSCSPISGHRSVSWYQQTPGQGLQFLFEYFSETQRNKGNFPGRFSGRQFSNSRSEMNVSTLELGDSALYLCASSLVLGAGTNEQYFGPGTRLTVT.

The CDR3 loop reads CASSSRPGQGSYEQYF. The CDR3 nucleotides are TGTGCCAGCAGCTCCAGACCGGGACAGGGGTCCTACGAGCAGTACTTC. The V and J genes are TRBV7-3 and TRBJ2-7; 10 nucleotides match TRBD1. The CDR3 totals 16 residues. The germline CDR1 and CDR2 sequences are SGHTA and FQGTGA. With 4 bases clipped from V and 1 base from J, the junction kept 7 bases outside the gene matches.

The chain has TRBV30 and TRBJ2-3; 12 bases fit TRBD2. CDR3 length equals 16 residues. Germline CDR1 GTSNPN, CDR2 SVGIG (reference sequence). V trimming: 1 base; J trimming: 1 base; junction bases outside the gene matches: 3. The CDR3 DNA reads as TGTGCCTGGAGTGACTGGACTAGCGGGGGCACAGATACGCAGTATTTT. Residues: CAWSDWTSGGTDTQYF.

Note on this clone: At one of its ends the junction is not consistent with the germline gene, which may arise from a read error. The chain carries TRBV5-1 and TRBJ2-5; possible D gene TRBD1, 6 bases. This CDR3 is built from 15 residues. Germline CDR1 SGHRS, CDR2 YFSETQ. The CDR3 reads CASSYLQGRGETQYF. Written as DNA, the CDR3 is TGTGCCAGCAGCTACCTACAGGGACGGGGAGAGACCCAGTACTTC.

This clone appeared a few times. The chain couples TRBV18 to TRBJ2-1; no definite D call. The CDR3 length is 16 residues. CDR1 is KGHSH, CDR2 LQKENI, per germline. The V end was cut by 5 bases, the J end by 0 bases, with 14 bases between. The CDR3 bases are TGTGCCAGCTCATACACACACCATACCTCCTACAATGAGCAGTTCTTC. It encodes CASSYTHHTSYNEQFF.

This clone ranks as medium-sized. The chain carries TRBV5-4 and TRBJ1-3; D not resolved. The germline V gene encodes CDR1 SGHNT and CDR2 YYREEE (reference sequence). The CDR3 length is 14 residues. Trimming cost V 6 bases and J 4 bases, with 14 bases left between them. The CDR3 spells CASKPGEAGNTIYF. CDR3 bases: TGTGCCAGCAAGCCGGGAGAAGCCGGAAACACCATATATTTT.

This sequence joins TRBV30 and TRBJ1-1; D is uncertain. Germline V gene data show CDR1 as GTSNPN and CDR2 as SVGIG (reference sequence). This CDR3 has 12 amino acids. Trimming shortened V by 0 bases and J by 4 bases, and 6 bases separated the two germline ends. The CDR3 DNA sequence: TGTGCCTGGAGTGTACAATTCACTGAAGCTTTCTTT. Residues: CAWSVQFTEAFF.

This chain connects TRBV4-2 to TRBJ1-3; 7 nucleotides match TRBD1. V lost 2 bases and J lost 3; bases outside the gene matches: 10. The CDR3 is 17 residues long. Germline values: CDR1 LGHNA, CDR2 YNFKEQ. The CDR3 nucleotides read TGTGCCAGCAGCCAAACTGGGACAGCTTTTGATGGAAACACCATATATTTT. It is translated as CASSQTGTAFDGNTIYF.

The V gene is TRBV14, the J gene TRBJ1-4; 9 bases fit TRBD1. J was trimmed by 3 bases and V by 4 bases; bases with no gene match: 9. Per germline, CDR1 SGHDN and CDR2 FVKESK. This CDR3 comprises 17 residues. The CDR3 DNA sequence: TGTGCCAGCAGCCCCTTCACAGGGGGCAAGTCTAATGAAAAACTGTTTTTT. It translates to CASSPFTGGKSNEKLFF.

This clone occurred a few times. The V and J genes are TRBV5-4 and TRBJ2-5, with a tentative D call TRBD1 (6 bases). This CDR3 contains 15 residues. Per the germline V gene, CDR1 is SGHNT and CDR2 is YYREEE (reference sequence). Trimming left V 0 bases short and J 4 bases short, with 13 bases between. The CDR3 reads CASSLAGQLSETQYF. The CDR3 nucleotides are TGTGCCAGCAGCTTGGCCGGACAGTTATCAGAGACCCAGTACTTC.

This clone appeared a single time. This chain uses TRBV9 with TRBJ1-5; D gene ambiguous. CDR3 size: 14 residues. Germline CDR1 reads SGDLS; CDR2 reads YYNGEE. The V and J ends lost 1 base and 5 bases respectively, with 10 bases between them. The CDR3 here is CASSVLGGDQPQHF. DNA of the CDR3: TGTGCCAGCAGCGTATTAGGCGGGGATCAGCCCCAGCATTTT.

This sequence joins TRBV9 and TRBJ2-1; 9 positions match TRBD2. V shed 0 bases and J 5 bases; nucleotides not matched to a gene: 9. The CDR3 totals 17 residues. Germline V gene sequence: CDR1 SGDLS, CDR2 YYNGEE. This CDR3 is CASSVGGRVRHDNEQFF. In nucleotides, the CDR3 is TGTGCCAGCAGCGTAGGCGGGAGGGTACGGCATGACAATGAGCAGTTCTTC.

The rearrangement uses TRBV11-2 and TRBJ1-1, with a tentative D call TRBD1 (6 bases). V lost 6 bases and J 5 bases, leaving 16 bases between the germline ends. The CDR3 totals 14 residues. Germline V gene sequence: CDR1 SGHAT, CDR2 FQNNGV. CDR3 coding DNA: TGTGCCAGCAGTTCCATGGGGGCGAGGACTGAAGCTTTCTTT. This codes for CASSSMGARTEAFF.

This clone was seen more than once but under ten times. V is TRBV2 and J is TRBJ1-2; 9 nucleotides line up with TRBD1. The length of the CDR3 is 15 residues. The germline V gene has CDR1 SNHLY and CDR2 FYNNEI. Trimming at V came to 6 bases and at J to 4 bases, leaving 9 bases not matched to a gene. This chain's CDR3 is CASSAGTGLSYGYTF. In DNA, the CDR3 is TGTGCCAGCAGCGCCGGGACAGGGCTAAGCTATGGCTACACCTTC.

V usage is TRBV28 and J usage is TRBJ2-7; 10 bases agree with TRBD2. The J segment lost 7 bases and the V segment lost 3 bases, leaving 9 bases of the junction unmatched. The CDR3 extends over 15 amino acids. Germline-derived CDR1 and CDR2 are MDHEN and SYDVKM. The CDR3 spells CASSLKLAGVLEQYF. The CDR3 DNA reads TGTGCCAGCAGTTTGAAGCTAGCGGGGGTACTTGAGCAGTACTTC.

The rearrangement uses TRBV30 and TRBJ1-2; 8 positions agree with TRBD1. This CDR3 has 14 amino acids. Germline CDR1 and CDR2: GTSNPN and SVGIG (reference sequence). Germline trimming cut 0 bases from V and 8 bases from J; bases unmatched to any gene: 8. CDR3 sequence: CAWSVGRGLLGYTF. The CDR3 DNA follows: TGTGCCTGGAGTGTGGGCAGGGGGCTACTGGGCTACACCTTC.

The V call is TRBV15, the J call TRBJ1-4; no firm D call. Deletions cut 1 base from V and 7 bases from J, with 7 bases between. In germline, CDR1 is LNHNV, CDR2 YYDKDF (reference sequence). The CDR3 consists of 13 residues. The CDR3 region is CATSRVPGEKLFF. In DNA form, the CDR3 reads TGTGCCACCAGCAGAGTTCCCGGTGAAAAACTGTTTTTT.